The 28 T cell receptor beta chains in this list originate from one sample, sequenced in a study. The sorted Tregs were CD4+CD25+CD127-/low cells. TCRdb re-called the 5' RACE reads with MiXCR, one entry per CDR3 protein. The table records 35,000 to 50,000 distinct CDR3 sequences, over 20% of them present only once. Material: Tregs sorted from a lymph node. The source of these receptors is a female donor with breast cancer.

The chain joins TRBV5-1 to TRBJ1-2; 10 bases line up with TRBD1. Germline V gene data show CDR1 as SGHRS and CDR2 as YFSETQ. The CDR3 spans 14 residues. J lost 6 bases, V lost 4 bases, and 6 bases had no gene match. The CDR3 DNA reads TGCGCCAGCAGCCCCTTGACAGGGGGCGATGGCTACACCTTC. Its protein product is CASSPLTGGDGYTF.

This clonotype was found a few times. CDR3 in amino acids: CASSPDWASGPYNEQFF. CDR3 nucleotide sequence: TGCGCCAGCAGCCCTGATTGGGCTAGCGGACCCTACAATGAGCAGTTCTTC. The rearrangement uses TRBV4-1 and TRBJ2-1; 7 bases map to TRBD2. Per germline, CDR1 MGHRA and CDR2 YSYEKL. After removal of 4 bases from V and 2 bases from J, the junction contained 11 bases not matched to a gene. The length of the CDR3 is 17 residues.

V is TRBV20-1 and J is TRBJ1-6; 9 bases line up with TRBD1. V lost 6 bases to trimming and J lost 9 bases; unmatched junction nucleotides: 9. This CDR3 is built from 14 residues. Germline V gives CDR1 DFQATT, CDR2 SNEGSKA (reference sequence). CDR3 bases: TGCAGTGCGGAAACCGGGACAGGGAGTTCACCCCTCCACTTT. Its translation is CSAETGTGSSPLHF.

In this sample, this clonotype turned up many times. The V call is TRBV4-1, the J call TRBJ2-3; 8 bases map to TRBD2. V was pared by 1 base and J by 6 bases, with 9 bases of the junction left unmatched. From germline, CDR1 is MGHRA and CDR2 YSYEKL. The CDR3 loop spans 16 amino acids. The CDR3 DNA sequence: TGCGCCAGCAGCCAAGCCGGGAGGGGGTTGGCGGATACGCAGTATTTT. Protein product: CASSQAGRGLADTQYF.

This clonotype was counted between two and nine times. V gene TRBV20-1 combines with J gene TRBJ1-5; D gene unclear. The CDR3 is 15 amino acids. V was clipped by 1 base and J by 9 bases, with 19 bases between them. Germline values: CDR1 DFQATT, CDR2 SNEGSKA (reference sequence). CDR3 sequence (DNA): TGCAGTGCTAGAGGGAAGCGGTTGTCGTCAGGGCCCCAGCATTTT. This sequence encodes CSARGKRLSSGPQHF.

The sample holds many counts of this clonotype. This rearrangement joins TRBV9 to TRBJ1-2, with D possibly TRBD1 on 5 matching bases. This CDR3 region has 12 residues. Trimming stripped 4 bases from V and 8 bases from J, with 12 bases between. The germline V gene encodes CDR1 SGDLS and CDR2 YYNGEE. CDR3 bases: TGTGCCAGCAGCCCACCTAGGGGCGGCTACACCTTC. It is translated as CASSPPRGGYTF.

About this clonotype: The CDR3 ends on some other residue instead of the conserved phenylalanine or tryptophan, so this is likely a read error. This chain uses TRBV5-4 with TRBJ1-2; TRBD1 aligns across 8 bases. CDR1 SGHNT and CDR2 YYREEE come from the germline V gene (reference sequence). The CDR3 is made up of 12 amino acids. With V trimmed by 4 bases and J by 6 bases, 2 bases remained unmatched. The CDR3 loop reads CASSGTGHGYTL. CDR3 bases: TGTGCCAGCAGCGGGACAGGCCATGGCTACACCCTC.

The chain couples TRBV28 to TRBJ1-1; weak D call: TRBD1 (5 bases). V dropped 7 bases and J dropped 0 bases, with 12 bases sitting between them. There are 14 residues in the CDR3. CDR1 MDHEN and CDR2 SYDVKM come from the germline V gene. Written as DNA, the CDR3 is TGTGCCAGCAAAGGTAGGGGACTGAACACTGAAGCTTTCTTT. As protein: CASKGRGLNTEAFF.

This clonotype was picked up many times. This chain joins TRBV28 and TRBJ2-5, with a weak D call TRBD1 (6 bases). CDR1 MDHEN and CDR2 SYDVKM come from the germline V gene. Trimming stripped 8 bases from V and 2 bases from J, with 21 bases between. CDR3 length: 16 amino acids. The CDR3 DNA reads as TGTGCCAGCCGCGAAGGGGCTAGGCAGGGGCAAGAGACCCAGTACTTC. Amino acids: CASREGARQGQETQYF.

The chain employs TRBV7-3 and TRBJ2-2, with 9 bases that match TRBD2. The germline V gene has CDR1 SGHTA and CDR2 FQGTGA. The CDR3 covers 17 residues. The V and J ends lost 5 bases and 0 bases, in that order; junction bases with no gene match: 7. Here the CDR3 DNA reads TGTGCCAGCAGCCCGACAGCGGGAGGAACGAACACCGGGGAGCTGTTTTTT. Translated: CASSPTAGGTNTGELFF.

Details on this clonotype: A much larger clone lies a single base off, so this may be a read error. J is TRBJ2-3 and V is TRBV29-1; 7 positions agree with TRBD2. The CDR3 has 14 residues. Germline values: CDR1 SQVTM, CDR2 ANQGSEA. The CDR3 sequence is CGVVAGHGTDTQYF. For the CDR3, the DNA is TGCGGCGTAGTAGCGGGCCATGGCACAGATACGCAGTATTTT.

The rearrangement links TRBV25-1 to TRBJ1-1; D gene unclear. V lost 7 bases and J lost 1, with 10 bases in between. The CDR3 extends over 13 amino acids. Germline CDR1 is MGHDK and CDR2 is SYGVNS. The CDR3: CASTPRGNTEAFF. DNA for the CDR3: TGTGCCAGCACCCCCCGGGGGAACACTGAAGCTTTCTTT. Supplemented by reference TRBV25-1 and TRBJ1-1, the full variable domain reads EADIYQTPRYLVIGTGKKITLECSQTMGHDKMYWYQQDPGMELHLIHYSYGVNSTEKGDLSSESTVSRIRTEHFPLTLESARPSHTSQYLCASTPRGNTEAFFGQGTRLTVV.

This clonotype was counted only a few times. The V call is TRBV9, the J call TRBJ1-2; TRBD1 is a possible D gene (6 bases). V dropped 0 bases and J dropped 5 bases, with 17 bases sitting between them. The CDR3 consists of 16 residues. Germline V gives CDR1 SGDLS, CDR2 YYNGEE. CDR3 amino acids: CASSVDWAGVEYGYTF. The CDR3, as DNA: TGTGCCAGCAGCGTAGACTGGGCAGGGGTCGAGTATGGCTACACCTTC.

The table lists this clonotype with a few counts. CDR3 residues: CASSLRGTWRTEAFF. The CDR3, as DNA: TGTGCCAGCAGTCTCCGGGGGACTTGGCGCACTGAAGCTTTCTTT. This chain links TRBV28 with TRBJ1-1; weak D call: TRBD1 (5 bases). This CDR3 spans 15 amino acids. V was pared by 5 bases and J by 4 bases, with 17 bases between. CDR1 MDHEN and CDR2 SYDVKM come from the germline V gene.

Comment on this clonotype: A much larger clone lies one base from this, so it may be a read error. This chain links TRBV9 with TRBJ2-5, with 9 bases lining up with TRBD2. The germline gives CDR1 SGDLS, CDR2 YYNGEE. The CDR3 is 15 amino acids. CDR3: CANSVSGTSMETQYF. CDR3 DNA sequence: TGTGCCAACAGCGTCTCCGGGACTAGCATGGAGACCCAGTACTTC.

A remark on this clonotype: Just one base apart from a much larger clone, this may be a read error. V is TRBV18 and J is TRBJ1-1; no definite D call. The CDR3 is made up of 15 amino acids. Germline lookup yields CDR1 KGHSH and CDR2 LQKENI. Trimming left V 2 bases short and J 4 bases short, with 14 bases between. The CDR3 DNA is TGTGCCAGCTCACCAGCCACGGAGGTAGGCACTGAAGCTTTCTTT. The encoded protein is CASSPATEVGTEAFF. Variable domain in full (rest from reference TRBV18 and TRBJ1-1): NAGVMQNPRHLVRRRGQEARLRCSPMKGHSHVYWYRQLPEEGLKFMVYLQKENIIDESGMPKERFSAEFPKEGPSILRIQQVVRGDSAAYFCASSPATEVGTEAFFGQGTRLTVV.

CDR3 sequence: CASSRTASGYTF. CDR3 in DNA: TGTGCCAGCAGCAGGACAGCAAGCGGCTACACCTTC. V is TRBV2 and J is TRBJ1-2; D might be TRBD1 (6 bases). This CDR3 spans 12 amino acids. Germline CDR1 reads SNHLY; CDR2 reads FYNNEI. V lost 6 bases and J 8 bases, leaving 13 bases between the germline ends.

This clonotype was counted ten times or more. The J gene is TRBJ2-4, the V gene TRBV5-1; D is possibly TRBD1 or TRBD2 (5 bases each). With 4 bases removed from V and 0 bases from J, the gap between germline ends came to 14 bases. Germline values: CDR1 SGHRS, CDR2 YFSETQ. The CDR3 spans 16 residues. The CDR3 DNA follows: TGCGCCAGCAGCCAGGGAGAAGTCATAGCCAAAAACATTCAGTACTTC. Its translation is CASSQGEVIAKNIQYF.

This chain links TRBV7-8 with TRBJ2-5; D gene uncertain. V shed 2 bases and J shed 2 bases, with 6 bases lying between them. The length of the CDR3 is 13 residues. CDR1 and CDR2 from the germline V gene are SGHVS and FQNEAQ. This chain's CDR3 is CASSLNQQETQYF. Here the CDR3 DNA reads TGTGCCAGCAGCTTAAACCAGCAAGAGACCCAGTACTTC.

There are many counts of this clonotype. The chain carries TRBV6-6 and TRBJ2-7; 15 bases agree with TRBD2. Trimming took 2 bases from V and 2 from J; bases not matched to a gene: 4. The CDR3 has 17 amino acids. CDR1 and CDR2 (germline): MNHNY, SVGAGI (reference sequence). The CDR3, as DNA: TGTGCCAGCAGTTACGGGACTAGCGGGAGGTTGACCTACGAGCAGTACTTC. Translated: CASSYGTSGRLTYEQYF.

There are many counts of this clonotype. The rearrangement links TRBV27 to TRBJ2-1; D not certain. Trimming cost V 0 bases and J 9 bases, with 21 bases left between them. Germline lookup yields CDR1 MNHEY and CDR2 SMNVEV (reference sequence). This CDR3 contains 17 residues. CDR3 bases: TGTGCCAGCAGTTTATCGATTTTAGAAAGGCCTAACGCTGAGCAGTTCTTC. This translates into CASSLSILERPNAEQFF.

This clonotype was seen more than once but under ten times. The chain employs TRBV20-1 and TRBJ2-7; D perhaps matches TRBD2 (6 bases). The CDR3 is 15 residues long. Per germline, CDR1 DFQATT and CDR2 SNEGSKA (reference sequence). Between the trimmed V and J ends, which lost 0 bases and 3 bases, there was a span of 15 bases. The DNA of the CDR3 is TGCAGTGCTAGAGAACTCCGGGACTTCTTCTACGAGCAGTACTTC. This translates into CSARELRDFFYEQYF.

Of note for this clonotype: At one end the junction does not follow the germline gene, possibly because of a read error. CDR3 in DNA: TGCGCCAGCGGCCAAGGGGGACTAGCGAGCTACAATGAGCAGTTCTTC. Amino acid sequence: CASGQGGLASYNEQFF. The chain employs TRBV4-1 and TRBJ2-1; TRBD2 aligns across 10 bases. The germline CDR1 and CDR2 sequences are MGHRA and YSYEKL. This CDR3 has 16 residues.

Of note for this clonotype: A clone one base away is much larger, so this may be a read error. Because it lacks the conserved phenylalanine or tryptophan at the end, this CDR3 is likely a read error. This chain joins TRBV9 and TRBJ1-1, with no clear D. The CDR3 sequence is 13 residues long. V gave up 0 bases and J gave up 4 bases, with 7 bases separating them. CDR1 and CDR2 (germline): SGDLS, YYNGEE. CDR3 DNA: TGTGCCAGCAGCGTAGGAGGGCCCACTGAAGCTTTCCTT. This gives the protein CASSVGGPTEAFL.

This clonotype was picked up many times. The chain has TRBV2 and TRBJ2-3, with 8 bases matching TRBD2. The V segment lost 6 bases and the J segment 3 bases; nucleotides outside the gene matches: 20. CDR3 length: 19 amino acids. Looked up from germline, CDR1 is SNHLY and CDR2 is FYNNEI. CDR3 bases: TGTGCCAGCAGCCCGGTAATCGGAGCGGGAGACTTCGTGACAGATACGCAGTATTTT. Translated: CASSPVIGAGDFVTDTQYF.

This sequence joins TRBV5-8 and TRBJ1-1; D not resolved. Germline V gene lookup returns CDR1 SGHTS and CDR2 YDEGEE. This CDR3 spans 13 amino acids. Deletions cut 4 bases from V and 6 bases from J, with 13 bases between. As DNA, the CDR3 is TGTGCCAGCAGCCAACGTGGAAGGGCTGAAGCTTTCTTT. Amino acids: CASSQRGRAEAFF.

V is TRBV6-5 and J is TRBJ2-1; 10 bases fit TRBD1. The CDR3 length is 15 residues. From germline, CDR1 is MNHEY and CDR2 SVGAGI. V was clipped by 6 bases and J by 9 bases; unmatched bases: 11. The CDR3 nucleotides are TGTGCCAGCAGCCGACCGGGACAGGGGAGTGGTGAGCAGTTCTTC. Its translation: CASSRPGQGSGEQFF.

Many counts were recorded for this clonotype. The rearrangement links TRBV5-1 to TRBJ2-5; TRBD1 is a possible D gene (6 bases). This CDR3 has 16 residues. CDR1 and CDR2 (germline): SGHRS, YFSETQ. Trimming took off 3 bases at V and 5 bases at J, with 20 bases between the two ends. This CDR3 reads CASSWGLWGREETQYF. CDR3 sequence (DNA): TGCGCCAGCAGCTGGGGGCTTTGGGGGCGTGAGGAGACCCAGTACTTC. Full variable domain (remainder filled in from reference TRBV5-1 and TRBJ2-5): KAGVTQTPRYLIKTRGQQVTLSCSPISGHRSVSWYQQTPGQGLQFLFEYFSETQRNKGNFPGRFSGRQFSNSRSEMNVSTLELGDSALYLCASSWGLWGREETQYFGPGTRLLVL.